This T cell receptor (beta chain) was recorded in a study of Ad26.COV2.S vaccination and SARS-CoV-2 variants. Study as a whole: Donor joined the COV1001 Ad26.COV2.S trial arm.

Sample treatment: around 19 received Ad26.COV2.S at low or high dose, single or two shots; 5 received placebo; per-sample allocation not given. All samples were drawn on day 63, counting from the first vaccine or placebo injection. Data came from immunoSEQ multiplex PCR; TCRdb stores just in-frame clones and leaves some out. The profile covers fewer than 300,000 clones, with approximately 87% appearing a single time and approximately 3.3% taken by the ten largest. CDR1 is WSHSY, CDR2 SAAADI, per germline. The CDR3 is made up of 16 amino acids. V trimming: 10 bases; J trimming: 2 bases; junction bases outside the gene matches: 14.

This TCR was recovered from a person aged 18-60 years who received the Ad26.COV2.S COVID-19 vaccine or a placebo. The J gene is TRBJ2-3, the V gene TRBV10-2; 8 bases fit TRBD2. Specimen: peripheral blood, collected in a trial of Ad26.COV2.S vaccine versus placebo. CDR3 DNA: TGCGCCACCACCGACTTGGAGCGGGGGAACACAGATACGCAGTATTTT. It specifies CATTDLERGNTDTQYF.